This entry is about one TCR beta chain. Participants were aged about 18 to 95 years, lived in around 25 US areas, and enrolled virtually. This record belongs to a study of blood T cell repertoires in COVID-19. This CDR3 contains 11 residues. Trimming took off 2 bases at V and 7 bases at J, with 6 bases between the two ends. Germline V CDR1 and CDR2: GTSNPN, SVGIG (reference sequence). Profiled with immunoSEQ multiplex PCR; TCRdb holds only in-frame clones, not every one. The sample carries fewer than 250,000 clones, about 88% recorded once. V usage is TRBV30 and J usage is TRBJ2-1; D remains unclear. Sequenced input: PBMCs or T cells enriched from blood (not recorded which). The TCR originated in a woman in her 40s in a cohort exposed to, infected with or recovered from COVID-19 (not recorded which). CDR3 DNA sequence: TGTGCCTGGAGTCTACCTAATGAGCAGTTCTTC. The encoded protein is CAWSLPNEQFF.